The 20 T cell receptor beta chains in this list originate from one sample, sequenced in a study of beta chain features in type 1 diabetes. These receptors lack a known antigen. Sequencing targeted expressed TCRB transcripts, as all isolated RNA had been reverse transcribed. Libraries were prepared by immunoSEQ multiplex PCR; TCRdb keeps only in-frame clonotypes and omits some of them. The sample lists about 300,000 clones, roughly 14% occurring once. Study conclusions and caveats: Moderate but significant shortening of TCRB CDR3s was recorded in all four CD4+ subsets from Type 1 diabetes patients.

Source material: naive CD4+ T cells from blood. The receptor source for this set is a young woman with type 1 diabetes.

The CDR3 sequence is CASELAGADTQYF. The CDR3 DNA sequence: TGTGCCAGTGAACTAGCGGGAGCAGATACGCAGTATTTT. The chain uses TRBV19 and TRBJ2-3; 11 bases match TRBD2. Germline CDR1 LNHDA, CDR2 SQIVND (reference sequence). This CDR3 has 13 amino acids. Losses at the gene ends were 8 bases for V and 4 bases for J; bases not matched to a gene: 2.

V and J are TRBV6-5 and TRBJ2-7, with D possibly matching TRBD2 (6 bases). Germline assignment: CDR1 MNHEY and CDR2 SVGAGI. The CDR3 consists of 15 residues. V gave up 0 bases and J gave up 3 bases, with 12 bases separating them. The CDR3 region has the DNA TGTGCCAGCAGTTACTCGAGTCCGGGGGTCTACGAGCAGTACTTC. It codes for CASSYSSPGVYEQYF.

The rearrangement joins TRBV19 to TRBJ2-1, with TRBD2 matching 13 bases. Unmatched junction bases numbered 4, after V lost 2 bases and J lost 9 bases. This CDR3 has 15 amino acids. Germline V gene sequence: CDR1 LNHDA, CDR2 SQIVND (reference sequence). The CDR3 sequence is CASSIPTSGRSEQFF. CDR3 in DNA: TGTGCCAGTAGTATACCGACTAGCGGGAGGAGTGAGCAGTTCTTC.

The rearrangement links TRBV30 to TRBJ1-2; a weak D match, TRBD1 (6 bases). The germline V and J ends were trimmed by 1 base and 5 bases, with 11 bases remaining between them. Germline V lookup: CDR1 GTSNPN, CDR2 SVGIG (reference sequence). The length of the CDR3 is 13 residues. CDR3 sequence reads: CAWSARTEYGYTF. The CDR3 nucleotides read TGTGCCTGGAGTGCTAGGACAGAGTATGGCTACACCTTC.

There are a few counts of this clone. DNA of the CDR3: TGTGCCAGCAGCCCACAGGGGACCGGGGAGCTGTTTTTT. This gives the protein CASSPQGTGELFF. The rearrangement links TRBV27 to TRBJ2-2; 7 bases are shared with TRBD1. The CDR3 extends over 13 amino acids. CDR1 and CDR2 from the germline V gene are MNHEY and SMNVEV (reference sequence). The ends lost 6 bases at V and 5 bases at J; junction bases unmatched: 3.

The rearrangement joins TRBV7-9 to TRBJ2-4, with 9 bases that match TRBD1. The germline CDR1 and CDR2 sequences are SEHNR and FQNEAQ (reference sequence). The CDR3 runs 13 residues. J was trimmed by 7 bases and V by 3 bases; bases with no gene match: 1. CDR3 bases: TGTGCCAGCAGCTTTGACAGGGGGAACATTCAGTACTTC. Translation gives CASSFDRGNIQYF.

CDR3 sequence: CASTSGGAGTETQYF. Here the CDR3 DNA reads TGTGCCAGCACCAGCGGCGGGGCAGGGACAGAGACCCAGTACTTC. The V gene is TRBV28, the J gene TRBJ2-5; possible D gene TRBD2, 6 bases. Germline V gives CDR1 MDHEN, CDR2 SYDVKM. V dropped 7 bases and J dropped 4 bases, with 19 bases sitting between them. The CDR3 is 15 amino acids.

This clone turned up a few times. The chain couples TRBV15 to TRBJ2-7, with 11 bases that match TRBD1. With V trimmed by 4 bases and J by 3 bases, 2 bases remained unmatched. The germline V gene has CDR1 LNHNV and CDR2 YYDKDF (reference sequence). The CDR3 length is 14 residues. This chain's CDR3 is CATSKDRGLYEQYV. The CDR3 DNA reads TGTGCCACCAGCAAGGACAGGGGGCTCTACGAGCAGTACGTC.

This clone was detected only a few times. This chain links TRBV21-1 with TRBJ2-7; the table's D call, TRBD1, has no DNA check behind it. TRBV21-1 is tagged as a pseudogene. There are 16 residues in the CDR3. The DNA for the CDR3 is TGTGCCAGCAGCAAAGCGCTAATTGAGGGGGCGGACGAGCAGTACGTC. It encodes CASSKALIEGADEQYV.

This clone has a handful of counts. This chain joins TRBV7-2 and TRBJ2-3, with D possibly being TRBD2 (6 bases). The germline V and J ends were trimmed by 1 base and 5 bases, with 10 bases remaining between them. Germline CDR1 is SGHTA and CDR2 is FQGNSA. The CDR3 has 14 residues. The CDR3 reads CASSLVGGIDTQYF. Here the CDR3 DNA reads TGTGCCAGCAGCTTAGTTGGGGGGATAGATACGCAGTATTTT. Filled out from reference TRBV7-2 and TRBJ2-3, the complete variable domain reads GAGVSQSPSNKVTEKGKDVELRCDPISGHTALYWYRQSLGQGLEFLIYFQGNSAPDKSGLPSDRFSAERTGGSVSTLTIQRTQQEDSAVYLCASSLVGGIDTQYFGPGTRLTVL.

This chain links TRBV29-1 with TRBJ2-1, with 10 bases that match TRBD2. Looked up from germline, CDR1 is SQVTM and CDR2 is ANQGSEA. V gave up 8 bases and J gave up 7 bases; unmatched junction bases: 8. The CDR3 is 13 residues long. The chain's CDR3 is CSSAAGGPNEQFF. In DNA, the CDR3 is TGCAGCTCAGCAGCGGGAGGGCCTAATGAGCAGTTCTTC.

The CDR3 loop is CASGLSWTGVYNEQFF. The CDR3 DNA follows: TGTGCTAGTGGTTTGTCTTGGACAGGGGTTTACAATGAGCAGTTCTTC. The chain is built from TRBV12-5 and TRBJ2-1; the match to TRBD1 covers 9 bases. Germline V gene lookup returns CDR1 LGHNT and CDR2 FRNRAP. With 2 bases clipped from V and 4 bases from J, the junction kept 6 bases outside the gene matches. This CDR3 is 16 amino acids long.

This clone was seen only a few times. The chain is built from TRBV7-9 and TRBJ1-1; no clear D gene. The CDR3 is 14 residues long. Germline lookup yields CDR1 SEHNR and CDR2 FQNEAQ (reference sequence). Trimming left V 1 base short and J 5 bases short, with 11 bases between. As DNA, the CDR3 is TGTGCCAGCAGCTTAGAGACGGGAGGGACTGAAGCTTTCTTT. Amino acids: CASSLETGGTEAFF.

With regard to this clone: Other DNA sequences from this sample encode an identical CDR3 as well. V gene TRBV15 combines with J gene TRBJ2-1; TRBD2 agrees at 10 bases. V lost 0 bases and J lost 9; bases outside the gene matches: 2. Germline lookup yields CDR1 LNHNV and CDR2 YYDKDF (reference sequence). The CDR3 extends over 14 amino acids. The CDR3 sequence: CATSRDSSGSEQFF. The CDR3 region has the DNA TGTGCCACCAGCAGAGATTCTAGCGGGAGTGAGCAGTTCTTC.

The chain uses TRBV7-2 and TRBJ2-1, with TRBD2 identical over 14 bases. V lost 6 bases to trimming and J lost 15 bases; unmatched junction nucleotides: 13. Per germline, CDR1 SGHTA and CDR2 FQGNSA. The CDR3 runs 15 residues. For the CDR3, the DNA is TGTGCCAGCAGGCATCCGGGACTAGCGGGAGAGCGAGGGTTCTTC. It specifies CASRHPGLAGERGFF.

The chain joins TRBV19 to TRBJ2-1, with 7 positions matching TRBD2. CDR3 length equals 14 residues. Germline CDR1 LNHDA, CDR2 SQIVND (reference sequence). With 4 bases clipped from V and 8 bases from J, the junction kept 8 bases outside the gene matches. CDR3 amino acids: CASSTPNRGDEQFF. The CDR3 nucleotides are TGTGCCAGTAGTACCCCCAACCGGGGGGATGAGCAGTTCTTC.

The chain carries TRBV7-2 and TRBJ2-1; possibly TRBD2 for D (8 bases). CDR1 and CDR2 from the germline V gene are SGHTA and FQGNSA. The V end was cut by 4 bases, the J end by 9 bases, with 19 bases between. The CDR3 runs to 15 residues. The CDR3 DNA is TGTGCCAGCAGCTCGCGACTAGCGCAGGGGGGTGAGCAGTTCTTC. Translating it yields CASSSRLAQGGEQFF. The variable domain in full, completed from reference TRBV7-2 and TRBJ2-1, reads GAGVSQSPSNKVTEKGKDVELRCDPISGHTALYWYRQSLGQGLEFLIYFQGNSAPDKSGLPSDRFSAERTGGSVSTLTIQRTQQEDSAVYLCASSSRLAQGGEQFFGPGTRLTVL.

At least ten counts were recorded for this clone. The CDR3: CASSSQREGGEQFF. In DNA form, the CDR3 reads TGTGCCAGCAGCTCCCAGCGGGAGGGAGGAGAGCAGTTCTTC. The V and J genes are TRBV7-2 and TRBJ2-1, with 10 bases identical to TRBD2. The CDR3 has 14 residues. In germline, CDR1 is SGHTA, CDR2 FQGNSA. V was pared by 4 bases and J by 10 bases, with 7 bases of the junction left unmatched. The entire variable domain, with the rest obtained from reference TRBV7-2 and TRBJ2-1, is as follows: GAGVSQSPSNKVTEKGKDVELRCDPISGHTALYWYRQSLGQGLEFLIYFQGNSAPDKSGLPSDRFSAERTGGSVSTLTIQRTQQEDSAVYLCASSSQREGGEQFFGPGTRLTVL.

This chain joins TRBV5-1 and TRBJ2-3; the match to TRBD1 covers 9 bases. CDR3 size: 15 residues. Germline CDR1 is SGHRS and CDR2 is YFSETQ. Trimming at V came to 4 bases and at J to 2 bases, leaving 5 bases not matched to a gene. Here the CDR3 DNA reads TGCGCCAGCAGCGTTGGACAGGGGTTCACAGATACGCAGTATTTT. This translates into CASSVGQGFTDTQYF.

This clone was observed a handful of times. The chain employs TRBV7-9 and TRBJ2-3; D is ambiguous. The V end lost 4 bases, the J end lost 2 bases, and 13 bases lay between the germline ends. Germline-derived CDR1 and CDR2 are SEHNR and FQNEAQ (reference sequence). CDR3 length: 15 residues. CDR3 bases: TGTGCCAGCAGCTCCCGGAGTCCCGCCACAGATACGCAGTATTTT. As protein: CASSSRSPATDTQYF. Based on the CDR3 plus reference TRBV7-9 and TRBJ2-3, the full variable domain is DTGVSQNPRHKITKRGQNVTFRCDPISEHNRLYWYRQTLGQGPEFLTYFQNEAQLEKSRLLSDRFSAERPKGSFSTLEIQRTEQGDSAMYLCASSSRSPATDTQYFGPGTRLTVL.